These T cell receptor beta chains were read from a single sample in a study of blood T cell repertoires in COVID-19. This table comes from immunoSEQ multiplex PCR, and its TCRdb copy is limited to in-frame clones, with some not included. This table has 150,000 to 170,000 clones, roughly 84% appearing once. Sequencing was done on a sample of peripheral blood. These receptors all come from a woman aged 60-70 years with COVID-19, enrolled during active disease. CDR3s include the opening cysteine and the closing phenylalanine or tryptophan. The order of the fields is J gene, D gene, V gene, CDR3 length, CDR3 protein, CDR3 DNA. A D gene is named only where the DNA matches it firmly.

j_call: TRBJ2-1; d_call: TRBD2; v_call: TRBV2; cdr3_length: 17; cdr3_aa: CASSKRGGLAASNEQFF; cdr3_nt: TGTGCCAGCAGCAAAAGAGGGGGACTAGCGGCCTCCAATGAGCAGTTCTTC
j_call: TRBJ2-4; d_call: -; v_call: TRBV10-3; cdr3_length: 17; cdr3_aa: CAISDGDSTLAKNIQYF; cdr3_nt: TGTGCCATCAGTGATGGAGATTCAACTCTAGCCAAAAACATTCAGTACTTC
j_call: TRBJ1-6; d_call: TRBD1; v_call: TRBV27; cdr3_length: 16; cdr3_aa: CASSPRQGIDNSPLHF; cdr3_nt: TGTGCCAGCAGTCCTCGACAGGGAATCGATAATTCACCCCTCCACTTT
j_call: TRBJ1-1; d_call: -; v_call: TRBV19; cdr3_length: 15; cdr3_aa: CASSRDRSPYTEAFF; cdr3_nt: TGTGCCAGTAGTCGCGACAGGAGCCCTTACACTGAAGCTTTCTTT
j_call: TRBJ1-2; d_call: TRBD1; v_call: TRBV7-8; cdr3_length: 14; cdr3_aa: CASSFGTGRSGYTF; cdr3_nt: TGTGCCAGCAGCTTCGGGACAGGGCGATCTGGCTACACCTTC
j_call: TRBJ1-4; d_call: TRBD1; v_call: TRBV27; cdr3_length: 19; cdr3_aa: CASSRERQGASQRNEKLFF; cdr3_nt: TGTGCCAGCAGTCGTGAGCGACAGGGGGCCTCCCAACGTAATGAAAAACTGTTTTTT
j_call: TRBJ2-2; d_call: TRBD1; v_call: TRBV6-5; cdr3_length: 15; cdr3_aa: CASSPDRANTGELFF; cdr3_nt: TGTGCCAGCAGTCCCGACAGGGCGAACACCGGGGAGCTGTTTTTT
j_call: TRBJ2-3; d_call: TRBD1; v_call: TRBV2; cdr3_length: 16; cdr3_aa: CASTLWDSPLGDTQYF; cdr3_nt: TGTGCCAGCACTCTGTGGGACAGTCCCCTAGGAGATACGCAGTATTTT
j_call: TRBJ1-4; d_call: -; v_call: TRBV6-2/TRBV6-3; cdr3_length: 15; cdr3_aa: CASSHLGTGNEKLFF; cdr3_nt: TGTGCCAGCAGCCACCTTGGGACTGGTAATGAAAAACTGTTTTTT
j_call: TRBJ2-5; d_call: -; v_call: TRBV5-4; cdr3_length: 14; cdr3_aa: CASSLAAEKETQYF; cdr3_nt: TGTGCCAGCAGCTTAGCAGCGGAGAAAGAGACCCAGTACTTC
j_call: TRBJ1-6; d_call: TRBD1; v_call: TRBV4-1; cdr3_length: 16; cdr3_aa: CASSQEQGTGNSPLHF; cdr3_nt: TGCGCCAGCAGCCAAGAACAGGGGACTGGGAATTCACCCCTCCACTTT
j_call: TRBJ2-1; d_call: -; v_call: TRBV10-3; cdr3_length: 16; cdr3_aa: CAISEYQASSYNEQFF; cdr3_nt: TGTGCCATCAGTGAATACCAGGCGAGCTCCTACAATGAGCAGTTCTTC
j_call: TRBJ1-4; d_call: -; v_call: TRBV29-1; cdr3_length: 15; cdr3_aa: CSVGGEGSTNEKLFF; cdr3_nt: TGCAGCGTTGGGGGGGAGGGGTCAACTAATGAAAAACTGTTTTTT
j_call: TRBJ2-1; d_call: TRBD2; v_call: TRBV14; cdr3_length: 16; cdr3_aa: CASSILAGGHYNEQFF; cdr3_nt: TGTGCCAGCAGCATATTAGCGGGAGGGCACTACAATGAGCAGTTCTTC
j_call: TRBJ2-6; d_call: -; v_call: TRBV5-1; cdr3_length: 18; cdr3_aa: CASSGRLPEISGANVLTF; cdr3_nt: TGCGCCAGCAGCGGCCGACTACCCGAAATCTCTGGGGCCAACGTCCTGACTTTC